This T cell receptor (beta chain) was profiled in a study of cytomegalovirus exposure and HLA in healthy donors. The PCR used 60 Vbeta and 13 Jbeta primers. Some clones are missing from TCRdb's copy, which holds only in-frame ones; the method was immunoSEQ multiplex PCR. In the table there are 120,000 to 150,000 clones, 75% of which are singletons. From germline, CDR1 is SEHNR and CDR2 FQNEAQ (reference sequence). The ends were cut back, 1 base at V and 5 bases at J, with 11 bases in the middle. The CDR3 contains 14 residues. This clone was found a few times. What it recognizes is unknown. Study-wide points: In a later analysis, compared with equally common non-associated chains, HLA-associated beta chains were more expanded.

The clonotype was recovered from a man aged 35-49 years in good health and CMV-seronegative. The rearrangement joins TRBV7-9 to TRBJ1-1, with D maybe TRBD1 (6 bases). The specimen was PBMCs. Here the CDR3 DNA reads TGTGCCAGCAGCTTAGTCGAGGGGGGGACTGAAGCTTTCTTT. This translates into CASSLVEGGTEAFF. Full variable domain (rest looked up from reference TRBV7-9 and TRBJ1-1): DTGVSQNPRHKITKRGQNVTFRCDPISEHNRLYWYRQTLGQGPEFLTYFQNEAQLEKSRLLSDRFSAERPKGSFSTLEIQRTEQGDSAMYLCASSLVEGGTEAFFGQGTRLTVV.